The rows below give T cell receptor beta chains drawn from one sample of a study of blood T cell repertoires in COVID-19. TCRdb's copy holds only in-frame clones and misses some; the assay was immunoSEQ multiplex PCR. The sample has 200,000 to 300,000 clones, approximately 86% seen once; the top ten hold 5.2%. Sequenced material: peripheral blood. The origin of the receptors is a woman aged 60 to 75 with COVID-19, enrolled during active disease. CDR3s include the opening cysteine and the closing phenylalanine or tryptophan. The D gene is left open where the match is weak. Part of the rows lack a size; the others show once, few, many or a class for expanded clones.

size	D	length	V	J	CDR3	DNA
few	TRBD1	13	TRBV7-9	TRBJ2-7	CASKDRGRDEQYF	TGTGCCAGCAAGGACAGGGGGCGGGACGAGCAGTACTTC
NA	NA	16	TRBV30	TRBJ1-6	CAWSVGLGLRNSPLHF	TGTGCCTGGAGTGTAGGTCTGGGACTCCGGAATTCACCCCTCCACTTT
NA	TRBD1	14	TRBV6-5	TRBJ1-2	CASSYVDRGFGYTF	TGTGCCAGCAGTTACGTGGACAGGGGCTTTGGCTACACCTTC
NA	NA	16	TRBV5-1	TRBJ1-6	CASSLQPGQLNSPLHF	TGCGCCAGCAGCCTTCAGCCAGGACAGTTAAATTCACCCCTCCACTTT
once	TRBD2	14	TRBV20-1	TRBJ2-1	CSGSTSGRWNEQFF	TGCAGTGGTAGTACTAGCGGGAGATGGAATGAGCAGTTCTTC
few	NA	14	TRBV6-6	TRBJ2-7	CASSYSPQGYEQYF	TGTGCCAGCAGTTACTCCCCACAGGGCTACGAGCAGTACTTC
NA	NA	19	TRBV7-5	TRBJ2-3	CARSPGDRGCGKSTDTQYF	TGTGCCAGAAGCCCCGGGGATCGGGGTTGCGGCAAAAGCACAGATACGCAGTATTTT
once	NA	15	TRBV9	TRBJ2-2	CASSVGSGATGELFF	TGTGCCAGCAGCGTAGGTTCAGGGGCCACCGGGGAGCTGTTTTTT
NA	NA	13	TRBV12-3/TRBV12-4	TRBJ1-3	CASRPSSGNTIYF	TGTGCCAGCAGACCGAGCTCTGGAAACACCATATATTTT
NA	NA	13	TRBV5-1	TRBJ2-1	CASSLTGYNEQFF	TGCGCCAGCAGCTTGACAGGGTACAATGAGCAGTTCTTC
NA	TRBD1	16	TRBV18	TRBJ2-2	CASSPGDRGRTGELFF	TGTGCCAGCTCACCTGGTGACAGGGGGCGGACCGGGGAGCTGTTTTTT
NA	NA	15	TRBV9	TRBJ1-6	CASSTRPGGESPLHF	TGTGCCAGCAGCACCCGACCGGGCGGGGAATCACCCCTCCACTTT
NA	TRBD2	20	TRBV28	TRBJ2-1	CASSGRPSTWTSGRYNEQFF	TGTGCCAGCAGTGGGAGACCTTCAACCTGGACTAGCGGGAGATACAATGAGCAGTTCTTC
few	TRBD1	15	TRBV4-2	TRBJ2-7	CASSQAWGQGDEQYF	TGTGCCAGCAGCCAAGCTTGGGGACAGGGCGACGAGCAGTACTTC
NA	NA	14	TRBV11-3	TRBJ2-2	CASSKGGGTGELFF	TGTGCCAGCAGCAAAGGGGGGGGAACCGGGGAGCTGTTTTTT
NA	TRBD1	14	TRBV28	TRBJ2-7	CASSRRQGAYEQYF	TGTGCCAGCAGCCGACGACAGGGGGCTTACGAGCAGTACTTC
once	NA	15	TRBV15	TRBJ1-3	CATSRMTGYGNTIYF	TGTGCCACCAGCAGGATGACAGGTTATGGAAACACCATATATTTT
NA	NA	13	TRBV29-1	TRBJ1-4	CSVAGVTNEKLFF	TGCAGCGTTGCAGGGGTGACTAATGAAAAACTGTTTTTT
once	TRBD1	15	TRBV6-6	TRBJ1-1	CASRQRTGVLAEAFF	TGTGCCAGCAGACAACGGACAGGGGTCTTGGCTGAAGCTTTCTTT
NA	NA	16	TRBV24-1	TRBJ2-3	CATSDTTAGGTDTQYF	TGTGCCACCAGTGACACTACGGCAGGGGGGACAGATACGCAGTATTTT
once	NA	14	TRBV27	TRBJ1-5	CASRYSDSNQPQHF	TGTGCCAGCAGGTATTCAGATAGCAATCAGCCCCAGCATTTT
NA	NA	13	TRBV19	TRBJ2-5	CASSTQYQETQYF	TGTGCCAGTAGTACTCAGTACCAAGAGACCCAGTACTTC
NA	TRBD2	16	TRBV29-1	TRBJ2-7	CSVEARTSGASYEQYF	TGCAGCGTTGAAGCTCGGACTAGCGGTGCCTCCTACGAGCAGTACTTC
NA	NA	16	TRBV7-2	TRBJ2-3	CASSLSAAPRTDTQYF	TGTGCCAGCAGCTTGTCGGCGGCCCCACGCACAGATACGCAGTATTTT
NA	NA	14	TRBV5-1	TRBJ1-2	CASSREGQYYGYTF	TGCGCCAGCAGCAGGGAGGGACAATACTATGGCTACACCTTC
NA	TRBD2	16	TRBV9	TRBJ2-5	CASSVDPAGGLETQYF	TGTGCCAGCAGCGTAGACCCAGCGGGAGGTTTAGAGACCCAGTACTTC
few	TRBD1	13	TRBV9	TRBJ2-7	CASSVGTAYEQYF	TGTGCCAGCAGCGTCGGGACAGCCTACGAGCAGTACTTC
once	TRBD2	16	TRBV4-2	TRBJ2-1	CASSQDRASGRVEQFF	TGTGCCAGCAGCCAAGATAGGGCTAGCGGGAGGGTTGAGCAGTTCTTC
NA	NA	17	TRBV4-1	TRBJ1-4	CASSQDPATDSNEKLFF	TGCGCCAGCAGCCAAGATCCCGCGACAGATTCTAATGAAAAACTGTTTTTT
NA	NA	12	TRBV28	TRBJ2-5	CASKQGWETQYF	TGTGCCAGCAAACAGGGTTGGGAGACCCAGTACTTC
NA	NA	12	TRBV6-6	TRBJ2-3	CASFQGGDTQYF	TGTGCCAGTTTCCAGGGGGGAGATACGCAGTATTTT
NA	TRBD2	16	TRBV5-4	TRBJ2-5	CASSLTSGSGTGTQYF	TGTGCCAGCAGCCTCACCTCTGGTAGCGGGACGGGGACCCAGTACTTC
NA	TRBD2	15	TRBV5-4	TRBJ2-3	CASSPGLAGTDTQYF	TGTGCCAGCAGCCCCGGACTAGCGGGCACAGATACGCAGTATTTT
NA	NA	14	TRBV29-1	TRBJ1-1	CSVVVQRADTEAFF	TGCAGCGTTGTGGTACAGAGGGCGGACACTGAAGCTTTCTTT
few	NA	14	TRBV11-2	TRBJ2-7	CASSLVVTVGEQYF	TGTGCCAGCAGCTTAGTGGTGACAGTCGGCGAGCAGTACTTC
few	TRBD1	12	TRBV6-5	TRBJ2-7	CASWDRSGEQYF	TGTGCCAGCTGGGACAGGTCGGGCGAGCAGTACTTC
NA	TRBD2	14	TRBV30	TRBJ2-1	CAWQTSGRANEQFF	TGTGCCTGGCAGACTAGCGGGAGGGCCAATGAGCAGTTCTTC
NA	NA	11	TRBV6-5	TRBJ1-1	CASRREGLAFF	TGTGCCAGCAGGAGGGAGGGCTTAGCTTTCTTT
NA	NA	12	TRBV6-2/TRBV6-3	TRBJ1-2	CASSPQDYGYTF	TGTGCCAGCAGCCCACAGGACTATGGCTACACCTTC
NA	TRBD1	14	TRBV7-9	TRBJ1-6	CASSIGQGYSPLHF	TGTGCCAGCAGCATCGGACAGGGGTACTCACCCCTCCACTTT
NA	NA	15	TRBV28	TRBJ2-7	CASSLWHSGAYEQYF	TGTGCCAGCAGTTTATGGCACAGTGGTGCCTACGAGCAGTACTTC
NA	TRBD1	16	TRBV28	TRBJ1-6	CASSFYGPGGGSPLHF	TGTGCCAGCAGTTTCTATGGCCCAGGGGGTGGTTCACCCCTCCACTTT